A selection of T cell receptor beta chains follows, all from one sample in a study of blood T cells in healthy people across ages. TCRdb re-called the 5' RACE reads with MiXCR, one entry per CDR3 protein. The profile shows around 580,000 distinct CDR3 sequences, roughly 48% of them singletons. Sequencing was carried out using blood. The receptor set was obtained from an older man in good health. Each CDR3 is given with its conserved first and last residue. D genes are given only for firm matches. The size of a clone is reported for some rows only, either as once, few or many, or as a class for expanded clones.

- | 14 | TRBJ2-6 | TRBV29-1 | few | TGCAGCGTGGATGACAACTCTGGGGCCAACGTCCTGACTTTC | CSVDDNSGANVLTF
- | 13 | TRBJ1-4 | TRBV28 | few | TGTGCCAGCAGTTTAGGAGCTAATGAAAAACTGTTTTTT | CASSLGANEKLFF
TRBD1 | 15 | TRBJ2-7 | TRBV7-9 | few | TGTGCCAGCAGAACAAAGACAGGGACAACCTACGAGCAGTACTTC | CASRTKTGTTYEQYF
TRBD2 | 15 | TRBJ2-3 | TRBV27 | few | TGTGCCAGCAGTTCGCTAGCGGGAGTAGGAGATACGCAGTATTTT | CASSSLAGVGDTQYF
- | 14 | TRBJ1-6 | TRBV12-3/TRBV12-4 | - | TGTGCCAGCAGTTTCATAGGGGGTCGGTCACCCCTCCACTTT | CASSFIGGRSPLHF
- | 16 | TRBJ2-3 | TRBV5-1 | - | TGCGCCAGCAGCTTGGAGGGCCAAGGAAGGACAGATACGCAGTATTTT | CASSLEGQGRTDTQYF
- | 13 | TRBJ2-1 | TRBV20-1 | few | TGCAGTGCCCTCCGGGGCGTTTACAATGAGCAGTTCTTC | CSALRGVYNEQFF
- | 13 | TRBJ1-5 | TRBV27 | few | TGTGCCAGCAGTTTACGGGAATGGCAGCCCCAGCATTTT | CASSLREWQPQHF
TRBD1 | 14 | TRBJ1-2 | TRBV7-2 | - | TGTGCCAGCAGCCCCAAAGCGACAGGGGGCGGCTACACCTTC | CASSPKATGGGYTF
- | 16 | TRBJ1-6 | TRBV28 | - | TGTGCCAGCAGTTTATGGGGCAGGGTAGGAAATTCACCCCTCCACTTT | CASSLWGRVGNSPLHF
TRBD1 | 15 | TRBJ1-2 | TRBV4-1 | - | TGCGCCAGCAGCCCGGGACAGGCCCCCAACTATGGCTACACCTTC | CASSPGQAPNYGYTF
TRBD1 | 14 | TRBJ1-5 | TRBV27 | - | TGTGCCAGCGGAAGGGACAGAGAACATCAGCCCCAGCATTTT | CASGRDREHQPQHF
- | 15 | TRBJ2-3 | TRBV10-3 | - | TGTGCCATCAGTGACGGTGGGACGAGCACAGATACGCAGTATTTT | CAISDGGTSTDTQYF
TRBD2 | 14 | TRBJ2-7 | TRBV29-1 | few | TGCAGCGTGGTGTCCGGGACTAGCGTCAATGAGCAGTACTTC | CSVVSGTSVNEQYF
TRBD2 | 14 | TRBJ2-5 | TRBV20-1 | - | TGCAGTGTCCCGGGACTAGCGGGAAAAGAGACCCAGTACTTC | CSVPGLAGKETQYF
- | 15 | TRBJ1-2 | TRBV7-9 | - | TGTGCCAGCAGCAGCCCGGCTGGGGGCGTCTATGGCTACACCTTC | CASSSPAGGVYGYTF
TRBD2 | 15 | TRBJ2-4 | TRBV27 | few | TGTGCCAGCAGTTCACTAGCGGGAGGGCAGAACATTCAGTACTTC | CASSSLAGGQNIQYF
TRBD2 | 16 | TRBJ2-3 | TRBV7-2 | few | TGTGCCAGCAGCCCGCGACTAGCGGGACGCACAGATACGCAGTATTTT | CASSPRLAGRTDTQYF
- | 15 | TRBJ1-2 | TRBV27 | - | TGTGCCAGCAGTTTAAGCCGACAGGCTCCTTATGGCTACACCTTC | CASSLSRQAPYGYTF
- | 15 | TRBJ1-2 | TRBV6-5 | few | TGTGCCAGCAGTTACTCCAGGAGGACTCACTATGGCTACACCTTC | CASSYSRRTHYGYTF
- | 12 | TRBJ1-5 | TRBV20-1 | - | TGCAGTGCCCAGGACCCGGGTCAGCCCCAGCATTTT | CSAQDPGQPQHF
TRBD2 | 15 | TRBJ2-3 | TRBV6-5 | few | TGTGCCAGCACCAGGGACGGACTAGTTACAGATACGCAGTATTTT | CASTRDGLVTDTQYF
- | 12 | TRBJ2-2 | TRBV7-3 | once | TGTGCCAGCAGCTTAATTACCGGGGAGCTGTTTTTT | CASSLITGELFF
TRBD1 | 15 | TRBJ1-1 | TRBV20-1 | few | TGCAGTGCTGTCCGGGACAGGGAAGGGGACACTGAAGCTTTCTTT | CSAVRDREGDTEAFF
- | 15 | TRBJ2-1 | TRBV7-2 | - | TGTGCCAGCAGCCCGAACAGACGCATGGGAAATGAGCAGTTCTTC | CASSPNRRMGNEQFF
- | 16 | TRBJ1-6 | TRBV27 | - | TGTGCCAGCAGTTTAACGGCCGCCCGACGGGGTTCACCCCTCCACTTT | CASSLTAARRGSPLHF
- | 15 | TRBJ2-1 | TRBV5-1 | - | TGCGCCAGCAGCCCGGGAGTAGCGGACTACAATGAGCAGTTCTTC | CASSPGVADYNEQFF
TRBD2 | 12 | TRBJ2-1 | TRBV29-1 | - | TGCAGCGTTGGCCTAGCGGGTAGTGAGCAGTTCTTC | CSVGLAGSEQFF
- | 12 | TRBJ2-1 | TRBV11-2 | - | TGTGCCAGCAGCTTAGAGGGGGGACGGCAGTTCTTC | CASSLEGGRQFF
TRBD2 | 15 | TRBJ2-5 | TRBV4-1 | - | TGCGCCAGCAGCTTACTAGCGGCCCCTGGCAATGAGCAGTACTTC | CASSLLAAPGNEQYF
TRBD2 | 15 | TRBJ2-3 | TRBV5-1 | - | TGCGCCAGCAGAAGACTAGCGGGTAGTACGGATACGCAGTATTTT | CASRRLAGSTDTQYF
- | 14 | TRBJ2-5 | TRBV29-1 | - | TGCAGCGCCAAGACAGGTTCGATACAAGAGACCCAGTACTTC | CSAKTGSIQETQYF